This T cell receptor beta chain stems from a study of blood T cell repertoires in COVID-19. Across the study: PBMCs, B-cell-depleted T cells, or T cells were the source of the cDNA or gDNA that made up the material.

V was pared by 7 bases and J by 12 bases, with 9 bases between. The CDR3 covers 11 residues. The germline V gene encodes CDR1 KGHDR and CDR2 SFDVKD. Clones were read by immunoSEQ multiplex PCR, and TCRdb kept only the in-frame ones, dropping some. The sample has roughly 200,000 clones, 84% seen once. A Seattle source enrolled patients during active infection and followed them longitudinally. The chain recombines TRBV24-1 with TRBJ1-6; D unresolved. Material: peripheral blood. The receptor was isolated from a woman aged 80 or older with COVID-19, enrolled during active disease. The CDR3 DNA reads TGTGCCACCAGCCCCCCCGGACCCCTCCACTTT. It encodes CATSPPGPLHF.